Listed here is a single T cell receptor (beta chain). The antigen it binds to is not known. No quality values exist for individual bases; no much larger clone is one base distant. The sample is drawn from a study of cytomegalovirus exposure and HLA in healthy donors (dated by TCRdb to about 2017). With respect to the entire study: According to an earlier analysis of several hundred of the donors, about 190 million T cells yielded 117 million unique TCR beta sequences and less than 300 Gb of sequence data. About 280 gigabases of sequencing data and around 90 million unique TCR sequences made up an early release that covered fewer than 650 HLA-typed donors. Among the approximately 420 genotyped donors, around 81% belonged to the genetic ancestry cluster associated with self-reported Caucasian donors. The aim of the study was to test whether cataloging public T cell receptors could identify signatures of past pathogen exposure. The T cell repertoires of 700 or so subjects were profiled by immunosequencing and related to cytomegalovirus serostatus. A separate validation cohort of some 130 different subjects was used in addition to the 666-subject first cohort. High-throughput TCR immunosequencing, statistical association of individual TCRs with disease status, and machine learning were combined to predict cytomegalovirus infection status. A later analysis re-examined previously published TCR beta repertoires from just over 650 donors and added high-resolution HLA genotyping to investigate patterns of TCR occurrence. In the later analysis, no new phenotypic data were used to find candidate immune exposures; instead, reliance was placed on TCR beta sequences and their occurrence across donors. An earlier analysis of 450 to 750 of the donors used high-throughput TCR beta sequencing to judge whether each TCR beta V gene segment behaved as functional or pseudogenic. Donor age, sex, ethnicity and CMV serostatus were compiled alongside the repertoire data. A later genetic analysis used genome-wide SNP genotypes for about 60% of the 666 donors, treating that subset as a discovery cohort. Every repertoire in the discovery cohort had been generated on one and the same sequencing platform. Class I and class II HLA loci were covered by the typing at four-digit resolution. Typing coverage varied by locus: roughly 629-640 donors for A, B, C, DRB1 and DQB1; 500 to 550 for DQA1; over 600 for DPA1; some 470 for DPB1. Because of strong linkage in the cohort, five DR-DQ haplotypes were treated as single units for association and clustering. Across around 400 genotyped donors of the cohort, an average of about 240,000 unique TCR beta nucleotide sequences per donor were sequenced, and roughly 20% of those sequences were non-productive. What the work shows at the level of the full study, not this receptor alone: Because counts were too low, seventeen rarely observed V segments, including chromosome 9 orphons, were left out of the earlier analysis of several hundred of the donors. A few of the identified cytomegalovirus-associated TCR beta chains were confirmed in vitro to be specific for cytomegalovirus antigens. In a later analysis, around 15,000 TCR beta sequences were associated with specific HLA alleles at a false discovery rate of 0.05. A cluster of highly shared sequence variants was judged likely to represent a technical artifact of the sequencing pipeline. Immune exposure information for the cohort was limited to CMV serostatus. In a later analysis, the rate of TCR association differed among HLA loci, with DRB1 alleles having the most associated TCRs and HLA-C alleles having the fewest. The study listed 164 TCR beta chains as associated with cytomegalovirus. Most TCR sequences were observed very rarely across donors, whereas some public TCRs were present in many individuals. This cohort had only TCR beta chains sequenced, and the lack of alpha or paired-chain data limited which features could be detected. According to the authors, the approach could potentially be generalized to other disease states and immunological phenotypes. Because some donors lacked HLA typing at each locus, the association tests relied only on the typed subset. Correlated functional status among segregating V segments might reflect linkage disequilibrium, but an unknown experimental factor could not be ruled out. A further reported finding was that TCR beta sequences accurately predicted the HLA-A and HLA-B alleles for most subjects in the first cohort. Presence/absence analyses assumed roughly uniform sequencing depth across donors, an assumption that may not hold. The classifier was reported to diagnose cytomegalovirus status with high specificity and sensitivity in both the original cohort and the validation cohort. According to a later analysis, parvovirus B19, influenza, CMV and Epstein-Barr virus appeared linked to several top co-occurrence clusters. In a later analysis, HLA-associated TCR beta chains were found to be more clonally expanded and to have lower generation probabilities than equally common non-associated chains. Assigning TCR associations to individual alleles was difficult when HLA alleles, especially DR and DQ, strongly co-occurred. An earlier analysis of some 590 of the donors showed that most TCR beta V segments appeared in productive rearrangements either about 90% or about 30% of the time, which broadly matched IMGT annotations. In a later analysis, most CMV-associated TCR beta chains were found to appear HLA-restricted, with HLA associations seemingly driven largely by CMV exposure. V-gene and J-gene trimming of TCR beta chains was associated with a missense DCLRE1C variant in a later genetic analysis, and the association was replicated in an independent cohort. In a later genetic analysis, fewer N-insertions in productive TCRs were reported among donors in an Asian-associated ancestry cluster than the roughly 700-donor mean. Some IMGT-functional V segments, including TRBV6-2 and TRBV6-3, could not be distinguished by the 87-base-pair reads and were therefore excluded.

The receptor library was made with the immunoSEQ multiplex PCR assay. A mixture of 60 forward primers for TCR Vbeta segments and 13 reverse primers for TCR Jbeta segments was used in the multiplex PCR. The CDR3 region of rearranged TCR beta genes was amplified from genomic DNA with a multiplex PCR assay. The Illumina HiSeq System was used to sequence the amplified TCR beta libraries as 87-base-pair reads. In the authors' own workflow: A later analysis counted tens of millions of unique TCR beta chains across the 550 to 800 repertoires, and around 9.9 million of these chains were shared by at least two donors. Raw reads were error-corrected and collapsed into unique sequences with a nearest-neighbor algorithm that merged closely related sequences to remove PCR and sequencing errors. CDR3 sequences were aligned to IMGT reference sequences to assign V, D and J gene segments. Each retained sequence needed at least a six-nucleotide match to both a V gene segment and a J gene segment. A rearrangement was called productive if the CDR3 had no stop codons and remained in frame with V and J, and every other rearrangement was called non-productive. Following IMGT convention, CDR3 was defined as the stretch from the second conserved V-encoded cysteine up to the conserved J-encoded phenylalanine. The earlier analysis of 587 of the donors excluded sequences that lacked an unambiguous match to a single V gene segment. An earlier analysis of several hundred of the donors called V segments functional above 56.7% productive rearrangements and segregating when the between-donor standard deviation exceeded 5%. A statistical classification framework was built for diagnosing cytomegalovirus status from the catalog of TCR beta chain sequences. In a later analysis, V and J genes were assigned by comparing TCR nucleotide sequences against IMGT/GENE-DB human TR gene sequences. A later analysis assigned CDR3 sequences and most-parsimonious VDJ recombination scenarios with the TCRdist pipeline. In a later analysis, every TCR beta chain was defined by the combination of its CDR3 amino acid sequence and its V-gene family, and reads without a unique V-gene family were dropped. To address suspected cross-contamination and a sequencing artifact, a later analysis removed some 620 highly shared, low-generation-probability nucleotide sequences. In a later analysis, a clonal expansion index was calculated for each public chain from normalized within-repertoire ranks of inferred template counts. Generation probabilities in a later analysis came from a VDJ recombination model fitted to out-of-frame rearrangements, and those results were checked against IGoR. In a later analysis, TCR-TCR, TCR-HLA and TCR-CMV co-occurrence was scored with hypergeometric tests, and a repertoire-size bias correction was applied to TCR pairs. In a later analysis, false discovery rates were estimated by permuting HLA or CMV assignments 20 times. In a later analysis, co-occurring TCRs were grouped using DBSCAN, and TCRdist sequence similarity was added for clustering within HLA-allele-positive subsets. Repertoires with fewer than 30,000 or more than 120,000 public chains, plus five repertoires with anomalous nucleotide sharing, were excluded from co-occurrence clustering. TCRdb carries this immuneACCESS record with in-frame sequences only. Its versions omit some clonotypes, under half of them owing to an unresolved V gene in the studies checked, with the rest unexplained. Clonal size and the V and J genes are those of that table, whereas D and trimming came from the DNA. The sample contains about 82,000 clones, over 70% of them found a single time. Approximately 7.8% of the sample lies in the top ten.

Looking up the germline V gene yields CDR1 SGHRS and CDR2 YFSETQ. The CDR3 spans 15 residues, from the cysteine through the phenylalanine. The read is trimmed to its CDR3 DNA, 45 bases read in frame from base 1. V was cut back by 0 bases and J by 6 bases, leaving a gap of 13 bases between them. The cohort comprised hundreds of healthy bone marrow donors. Cohort members were all nominally healthy when sampled, although unrecorded immune exposures were likely present. The donor was CMV seronegative and belonged to the group of 350 to 400 seronegative cohort members. A peripheral blood sample was collected from each donor, and TCR beta sequencing was performed on peripheral blood mononuclear cells. The Qiagen DNeasy Blood Extraction Kit was used to extract genomic DNA from the blood cell samples.

The receptor was derived from a man between 60 and 75 years old in good health and CMV-seronegative. The sequencing sample was made of PBMCs. The chain employs TRBV5-1 and TRBJ2-1, with TRBD1 as a weak D call on 8 bases. The nucleotide sequence reads as follows: TGCGCCAGCAGCTTGGACAGGGGGGGGTCCAATGAGCAGTTCTTC. This is translated as CASSLDRGGSNEQFF.